Only a few counts were recorded for the clone carrying this T cell receptor beta chain. Antigen unknown. PCR was performed a second time for roughly 7 to 11 cycles using a sample-barcoded 5' primer and a J-beta primer mix. TCRdb redid the calling of the 5' RACE reads with MiXCR, one entry per CDR3 protein. The sample consists of around 1,600,000 distinct CDR3 sequences, roughly two fifths of them appearing once. The source of the sample is a study of blood T cells in healthy people across ages. Study-wide points: The authors considered diversity estimates from one million T cells to be underestimates. Unsorted PBMC input precluded a conclusive naive versus antigen-experienced comparison.

This CDR3 is built from 15 residues. With V trimmed by 6 bases and J by 3 bases, 11 bases remained unmatched. Germline V gives CDR1 DFQATT, CDR2 SNEGSKA (reference sequence). Every donor provided 7.5 to 10 milliliters of peripheral blood. No fewer than 7 million PBMCs went into each sample. The receptor was isolated from a woman younger than 30 in good health. Input material: blood. This chain links TRBV20-1 with TRBJ2-3, with 8 bases matching TRBD1. The CDR3 loop reads CSARDRGLGTDTQYF. The CDR3 DNA sequence: TGCAGTGCACGTGACAGGGGATTGGGAACAGATACGCAGTATTTT.